These 31 T cell receptor beta chains were all obtained from the same sample, sequenced in a study of blood T cells in healthy people across ages. Then a second PCR, running about 6 to 12 cycles, was carried out with a sample-barcoded 5' primer and a J-beta primer mix. TCRdb reprocessed the 5' RACE reads via MiXCR and lists one record per CDR3 protein. The sample has around 2 million distinct CDR3 sequences, roughly 43% seen once; the top ten hold roughly 23%. What was sequenced was blood. These receptors were obtained from a human donor in good health.

The chain employs TRBV29-1 and TRBJ1-1, with a tentative D call TRBD1 (5 bases). Germline V gene lookup returns CDR1 SQVTM and CDR2 ANQGSEA. Trimming stripped 5 bases from V and 0 bases from J, with 10 bases between. This CDR3 is built from 13 residues. CDR3 protein: CSVRGVMNTEAFF. DNA of the CDR3: TGCAGCGTTAGAGGGGTCATGAACACTGAAGCTTTCTTT.

This clonotype has a single count. The chain joins TRBV6-2 or TRBV6-3 to TRBJ2-7; the D is unclear. V lost 7 bases and J 10 bases, leaving 17 bases between the germline ends. The CDR3 has 12 residues. The germline gives CDR1 MNHEY, CDR2 SVGEGT. The CDR3 region has the DNA TGTGCCAGCAAAGGTGGGCGAGAGATCCAGTACTTC. Amino acids: CASKGGREIQYF.

The chain joins TRBV5-6 to TRBJ1-5, with D possibly being TRBD1 (5 bases). This CDR3 region has 12 residues. Germline loops: CDR1 SGHDT, CDR2 YYEEEE. Trimming took 1 base from V and 9 from J, leaving 8 bases between them. The CDR3 DNA reads as TGTGCCAGCAGCTTGACCCAGGGGCCCCAGCATTTT. Translation gives CASSLTQGPQHF.

A few counts support this clonotype. V gene TRBV7-2 combines with J gene TRBJ2-3; possibly TRBD1 for D (5 bases). There are 14 residues in the CDR3. V shed 2 bases and J shed 5 bases, with 11 bases lying between them. The germline V gene has CDR1 SGHTA and CDR2 FQGNSA. The CDR3, as DNA: TGTGCCAGCAGCTTACAGGGTGCGAGAGATACGCAGTATTTT. Encoded protein: CASSLQGARDTQYF. The full variable domain, its missing parts supplied by reference TRBV7-2 and TRBJ2-3, is GAGVSQSPSNKVTEKGKDVELRCDPISGHTALYWYRQSLGQGLEFLIYFQGNSAPDKSGLPSDRFSAERTGGSVSTLTIQRTQQEDSAVYLCASSLQGARDTQYFGPGTRLTVL.

This clonotype was found a few times. The rearrangement links TRBV29-1 to TRBJ2-7; either TRBD1 or TRBD2 may supply D (5 bases each). V shed 7 bases and J shed 1 base, with 11 bases lying between them. The CDR3 runs 12 residues. Per germline, CDR1 SQVTM and CDR2 ANQGSEA. DNA for the CDR3: TGCAGCGCAGGGACGGAGTCCTACGAGCAGTACTTC. Amino acid sequence: CSAGTESYEQYF.

The V gene is TRBV6-6, the J gene TRBJ2-1, with D tentatively TRBD1 or TRBD2 (5 bases each). The V and J ends lost 7 bases and 5 bases respectively, with 12 bases between them. Germline V gene sequence: CDR1 MNHNY, CDR2 SVGAGI (reference sequence). The CDR3 totals 13 residues. The CDR3 DNA reads TGTGCCAGCACCGGGACGAGAGACAATGAGCAGTTCTTC. It codes for CASTGTRDNEQFF.

V gene TRBV4-3 combines with J gene TRBJ2-6; 8 bases align to TRBD1. Germline CDR1 is LGHNA and CDR2 is YSLEER. J was trimmed by 0 bases and V by 3 bases; bases with no gene match: 4. This CDR3 region has 17 residues. Here the CDR3 reads CASSQDRDLSGANVLTF. CDR3 sequence (DNA): TGCGCCAGCAGCCAGGACAGGGACCTCTCTGGGGCCAACGTCCTGACTTTC.

V usage is TRBV6-1 and J usage is TRBJ1-2; TRBD1 agrees at 9 bases. The trim removed 7 bases at V and 7 bases at J, leaving 16 bases unmatched. Germline V lookup: CDR1 MNHNS, CDR2 SASEGT. The CDR3 is 16 amino acids. CDR3 region: CASNGLNRGQRAGYTF. CDR3 in DNA: TGTGCCAGCAATGGGCTCAACAGGGGGCAAAGGGCTGGCTACACCTTC.

The chain joins TRBV29-1 to TRBJ1-2; tentatively, D is TRBD1 (6 bases). The CDR3 has 16 residues. Germline CDR1 SQVTM, CDR2 ANQGSEA. Trimming stripped 6 bases from V and 4 bases from J, with 24 bases between. In DNA, the CDR3 is TGCAGCGTCGGGCTGAGAGCAGGGGAGGAGGGCTATGGCTACACCTTC. Protein: CSVGLRAGEEGYGYTF.

This clonotype was counted only a few times. In DNA, the CDR3 is TGCGCCAGCAGCCCGGGACTTCCTGTACCCGGGGAGCTGTTTTTT. Translating gives CASSPGLPVPGELFF. The V gene is TRBV4-1, the J gene TRBJ2-2; tentatively, D is TRBD2 (6 bases). V lost 4 bases and J 6 bases, leaving 15 bases between the germline ends. Per the germline V gene, CDR1 is MGHRA and CDR2 is YSYEKL. This CDR3 has 15 residues.

The chain has TRBV25-1 and TRBJ2-1; 9 positions agree with TRBD1. The germline CDR1 and CDR2 sequences are MGHDK and SYGVNS. The CDR3 extends over 19 amino acids. Losses at the gene ends were 4 bases for V and 0 bases for J; bases not matched to a gene: 13. The CDR3 nucleotides read TGTGCCAGCAGTGGGTCGGGAGCCCTACAGGGGGCCTCCTACAATGAGCAGTTCTTC. Protein sequence: CASSGSGALQGASYNEQFF.

This chain joins TRBV20-1 and TRBJ1-2; tentatively, D is TRBD1 (6 bases). From germline, CDR1 is DFQATT and CDR2 SNEGSKA (reference sequence). The CDR3 is 13 amino acids. Trimming took off 0 bases at V and 4 bases at J, with 9 bases between the two ends. In DNA, the CDR3 is TGCAGTGCTAGAGATGGCAGGGGCTATGGCTACACCTTC. Translation: CSARDGRGYGYTF.

This clonotype was detected a few times. The chain links TRBV5-1 to TRBJ2-1; D ambiguous. The V end lost 5 bases, the J end lost 0 bases, and 15 bases lay between the germline ends. CDR3 size: 16 residues. Germline V lookup: CDR1 SGHRS, CDR2 YFSETQ. CDR3 bases: TGCGCCAGCAGTTCAGGTCGTCCCAGCTCCTACAATGAGCAGTTCTTC. Its protein product is CASSSGRPSSYNEQFF.

The chain uses TRBV29-1 and TRBJ2-1; unclear D gene. The CDR3 runs 11 residues. Deletions cut 4 bases from V and 8 bases from J, with 9 bases between. From germline, CDR1 is SQVTM and CDR2 ANQGSEA. CDR3 DNA: TGCAGCGTTGGGGAAGGGCATGAGCAGTTCTTC. Residues: CSVGEGHEQFF.

The CDR3 DNA is TGCGCCAGCAGCCAAGGGCTCGCGAACCGACAGGGTCTAGAGACCCAGTACTTC. It is translated as CASSQGLANRQGLETQYF. The chain is built from TRBV4-1 and TRBJ2-5, with 7 bases that match TRBD1. The germline V gene encodes CDR1 MGHRA and CDR2 YSYEKL. CDR3 length equals 18 residues. V was pared by 1 base and J by 4 bases, with 15 bases of the junction left unmatched.

The chain has TRBV12-3 or TRBV12-4 and TRBJ2-3, with D perhaps TRBD2 (6 bases). This CDR3 spans 16 amino acids. Between the trimmed V and J ends, which lost 6 bases and 1 base, there was a span of 17 bases. CDR3 amino acids: CASRPPRAGRTDTQYF. DNA for the CDR3: TGTGCCAGCAGGCCCCCTAGGGCGGGACGCACAGATACGCAGTATTTT.

In its sample, this clonotype was seen a few times. The genes are TRBV7-8 and TRBJ2-7; 9 positions agree with TRBD1. The V and J ends lost 5 bases and 3 bases, in that order; junction bases with no gene match: 8. The CDR3 has 15 amino acids. Germline CDR1 SGHVS, CDR2 FQNEAQ. The CDR3 reads CASSPRTGELYEQYF. CDR3 DNA: TGTGCCAGCAGCCCTAGGACAGGGGAACTCTACGAGCAGTACTTC.

This chain uses TRBV20-1 with TRBJ1-1; no clear D gene. The V end lost 4 bases, the J end lost 6 bases, and 12 bases lay between the germline ends. Germline V gene data show CDR1 as DFQATT and CDR2 as SNEGSKA (reference sequence). The CDR3 has 12 amino acids. CDR3 residues: CSAKREAAEAFF. DNA for the CDR3: TGCAGTGCTAAGAGGGAGGCCGCTGAAGCTTTCTTT.

Concerning this clonotype itself: At one end the junction does not follow the germline gene, possibly because of a read error. The CDR3 reads CASSSPASGGASYIEQFF. Here the CDR3 DNA reads TGTGCCAGCAGCTCCCCTGCTAGCGGGGGGGCTTCCTACATTGAGCAGTTCTTC. V is TRBV7-9 and J is TRBJ2-1; TRBD2 aligns across 12 bases. CDR1 SEHNR and CDR2 FQNEAQ come from the germline V gene (reference sequence). This CDR3 has 18 residues.

This clonotype was seen repeatedly, ten times or more. The chain combines TRBV5-4 with TRBJ2-7; D is possibly TRBD1 (6 bases). V was pared by 6 bases and J by 1 base, with 11 bases between. Germline lookup yields CDR1 SGHNT and CDR2 YYREEE (reference sequence). The length of the CDR3 is 13 residues. The CDR3 region has the DNA TGTGCCAGCACCGCAGACAGGTCCTACGAGCAGTACTTC. Amino acid sequence: CASTADRSYEQYF.

The sample holds a few counts of this clonotype. The V and J genes are TRBV10-2 and TRBJ2-1; tentatively, D is TRBD1 (6 bases). Germline values: CDR1 WSHSY, CDR2 SAAADI. The CDR3 is 12 amino acids. V was pared by 7 bases and J by 7 bases, with 11 bases between. CDR3 amino acids: CASTTGVNEQFF. Here the CDR3 DNA reads TGCGCCAGCACGACAGGTGTTAATGAGCAGTTCTTC.

For this clonotype: Since a much larger clone is just one base distant, this may be a read error. The chain links TRBV29-1 to TRBJ2-1, with D perhaps given as TRBD1 or TRBD2 (6 bases each). This CDR3 spans 13 amino acids. CDR1 is SQVTM and CDR2 is ANQGSEA in the germline V gene. V shed 7 bases and J shed 13 bases, with 23 bases lying between them. The CDR3 sequence: CSGQRAGEETQFF. CDR3 nucleotide sequence: TGCAGCGGTCAGCGGGCAGGGGAAGAGACCCAGTTCTTC.

This chain uses TRBV5-6 with TRBJ1-5, with 9 bases identical to TRBD1. The V gene end was trimmed by 5 bases and the J gene end by 6 bases; junction bases not matched to a gene: 6. The CDR3 is 14 residues long. The germline V gene encodes CDR1 SGHDT and CDR2 YYEEEE. The CDR3 loop is CASSDGQGLQPQHF. The CDR3 coding sequence is TGTGCCAGCAGTGATGGACAGGGGCTTCAGCCCCAGCATTTT.

The CDR3 DNA reads TGTGCCAGCAGCTCCGGACAGCCAGTCTCTGGGGCCAACGTCCTGACTTTC. Its protein is CASSSGQPVSGANVLTF. The chain links TRBV7-2 to TRBJ2-6; D might be TRBD1 (6 bases). The germline CDR1 and CDR2 sequences are SGHTA and FQGNSA. This CDR3 spans 17 amino acids. The V and J ends lost 4 bases and 0 bases respectively, with 13 bases between them.

This clonotype was seen a handful of times. The chain uses TRBV6-2 or TRBV6-3 and TRBJ2-7; D may be TRBD1 (5 bases). The CDR3 spans 15 residues. The germline V gene has CDR1 MNHEY and CDR2 SVGEGT. V dropped 4 bases and J dropped 2 bases, with 15 bases sitting between them. The CDR3 reads CASSSPPTGTYEQYF. DNA for the CDR3: TGTGCCAGCAGTTCTCCCCCCACAGGTACCTACGAGCAGTACTTC.

The chain uses TRBV7-9 and TRBJ2-1, with TRBD2 matching over 8 bases. Trimming took 4 bases from V and 9 from J; bases not matched to a gene: 14. CDR3 length: 16 amino acids. CDR1 SEHNR and CDR2 FQNEAQ come from the germline V gene (reference sequence). CDR3 DNA: TGTGCCAGCAGCTCCCACCGCGGGACTAGGAACGGTGAGCAGTTCTTC. This sequence encodes CASSSHRGTRNGEQFF.

With regard to this clonotype: The junction does not match germline at one end; this may be a read error. V is TRBV5-1 and J is TRBJ1-2; TRBD1 matches at 7 bases. The germline gives CDR1 SGHRS, CDR2 YFSETQ. There are 14 residues in the CDR3. This chain's CDR3 is CTSSFRTGPYGYTF. The CDR3 DNA is TGCACCAGCAGCTTCCGGACAGGCCCCTATGGCTACACCTTC.

At least ten counts were recorded for this clonotype. This sequence joins TRBV29-1 and TRBJ2-6; 7 bases are shared with TRBD1. V shed 6 bases, J shed 0 bases, and the junction held 11 bases outside the gene matches. CDR3 length equals 17 residues. CDR1 and CDR2 (germline): SQVTM, ANQGSEA. CDR3 sequence (DNA): TGCAGCGTCCCGGGGACAGCCTTACACTCTGGGGCCAACGTCCTGACTTTC. As protein: CSVPGTALHSGANVLTF.

The chain carries TRBV7-2 and TRBJ1-2; 8 nucleotides agree with TRBD1. The CDR3 runs 15 residues. Trimming took 5 bases from V and 5 from J; bases not matched to a gene: 10. CDR1 is SGHTA, CDR2 FQGNSA, per germline. This CDR3 reads CASSLEPRGRYGYTF. The CDR3 nucleotides read TGTGCCAGCAGCCTTGAACCCAGGGGGCGTTATGGCTACACCTTC.

J is TRBJ2-7 and V is TRBV4-2, with 8 positions matching TRBD2. Trimming took 1 base from V and 3 from J; bases not matched to a gene: 5. This CDR3 spans 15 amino acids. Germline CDR1 and CDR2: LGHNA and YNFKEQ. This CDR3 is CASSQGVSGDYEQYF. The DNA of the CDR3 is TGTGCCAGCAGCCAAGGGGTTAGCGGGGACTACGAGCAGTACTTC.

The table lists this clonotype with a few counts. Relative to the germline gene, one junction end is altered; a read error may explain this. The chain links TRBV20-1 to TRBJ2-3; 7 nucleotides match TRBD2. The CDR3 length is 15 residues. Looked up from germline, CDR1 is DFQATT and CDR2 is SNEGSKA (reference sequence). CDR3 sequence reads: CSAIDGGILTGTQYF. The CDR3 region has the DNA TGCAGTGCCATTGACGGGGGGATACTCACAGGTACGCAGTATTTT.